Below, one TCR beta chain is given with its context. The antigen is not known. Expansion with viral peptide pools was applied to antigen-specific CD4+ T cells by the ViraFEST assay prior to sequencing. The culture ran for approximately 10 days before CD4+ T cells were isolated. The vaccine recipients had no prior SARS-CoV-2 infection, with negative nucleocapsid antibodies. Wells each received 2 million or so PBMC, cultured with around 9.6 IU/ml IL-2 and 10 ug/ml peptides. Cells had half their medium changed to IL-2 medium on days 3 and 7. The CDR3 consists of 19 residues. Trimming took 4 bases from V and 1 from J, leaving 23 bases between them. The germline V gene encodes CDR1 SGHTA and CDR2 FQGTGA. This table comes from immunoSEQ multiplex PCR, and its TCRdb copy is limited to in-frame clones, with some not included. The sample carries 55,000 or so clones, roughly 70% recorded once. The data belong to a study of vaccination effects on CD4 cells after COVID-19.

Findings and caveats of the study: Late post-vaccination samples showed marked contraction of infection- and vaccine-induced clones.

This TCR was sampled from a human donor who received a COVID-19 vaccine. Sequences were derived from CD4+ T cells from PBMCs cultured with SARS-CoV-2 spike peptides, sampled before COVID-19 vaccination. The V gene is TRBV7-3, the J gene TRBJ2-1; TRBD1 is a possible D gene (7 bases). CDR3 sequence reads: CASSSRGVGIRGSYNEQFF. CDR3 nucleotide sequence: TGTGCCAGCAGCTCCAGGGGGGTAGGGATTAGGGGGTCCTACAATGAGCAGTTCTTC.